This T cell receptor beta chain was sequenced during a study of blood T cell repertoires in COVID-19. The germline V gene has CDR1 SGHDN and CDR2 FVKESK. This CDR3 has 14 amino acids. Unmatched junction bases numbered 6, after V lost 2 bases and J lost 8 bases. Each recovered donor of Cohort 3 presented with two negative PCRs, clearance, or symptom resolution. Original methodology: Reference gene primer amplification gave estimated nucleated cell counts. This table comes from immunoSEQ multiplex PCR, and its TCRdb copy is limited to in-frame clones, with some not included. The V and J calls and clone size come from that table; D and trimming were worked out from the DNA. The data show a few hundred thousand clones, under 90% seen once.

The rearrangement uses TRBV14 and TRBJ2-4, with 7 bases aligning to TRBD1. Sequenced: PBMCs or T cells enriched from blood (not recorded which). The TCR sequence derives from a man aged 35-49 years who had recovered from COVID-19. The CDR3 bases are TGTGCCAGCAGCCAACGACAGGGAGAGGACATTCAGTACTTC. It translates to CASSQRQGEDIQYF.